This T cell receptor beta chain came from a study of long-term antiretroviral therapy in people with HIV. Study-wide results and caveats: Someone took the blood between about 2004 and 2018, maybe while older ART regimens were in use. ART adherence, viral resistance and therapy changes went unrecorded.

An immunoSEQ assay, version v3.0, was performed at survey level. Samples were sequenced targeting 40,000-50,000 T-cell genomes each. TCRdb keeps only in-frame clones here, not all; method: immunoSEQ multiplex PCR. There are 20,000 to 25,000 clones in the sample; 70% to 90% occur only once, and about 3.7% lies in the top ten. Germline CDR1 is WNHNN and CDR2 is SYGVQD (reference sequence). Trimming removed 3 bases at V and 5 bases at J, with 11 bases between. There are 14 residues in the CDR3. On this clone: Its antigen is undetermined.

The specimen was unsorted PBMCs, collected 2.3 years after starting antiretroviral therapy. The receptor's source is a man between 60 and 70 years old with HIV. This chain connects TRBV10-1 to TRBJ2-1; a possible D gene is TRBD2 (5 bases). The CDR3 region is CASSDWGVNNEQFF. The CDR3 nucleotides read TGCGCCAGCAGTGACTGGGGAGTAAACAATGAGCAGTTCTTC.